This T cell receptor (beta chain) was sequenced in a study of OX40 agonist ivuxolimab in advanced cancers. Study background: Patients took ivuxolimab, an agonistic anti-OX40 (CD134) antibody.

Study results and caveats: Compared with CD4+, CD8+ T cells on average had more expanded clones.

The assay was immunoSEQ multiplex PCR, and TCRdb's table has in-frame clones only and misses some. This table holds around 78,000 clones, approximately 92% found once. Turning to this clone: What it recognizes is unknown.

Sampling times: baseline, cycle 4 day 1, cycle 7 day 1. The sequenced sample was CD4+ or CD8+ T cells sorted from blood, obtained in a trial of the OX40 agonist ivuxolimab. The source of this sequence is an adult with an advanced solid tumor such as melanoma, head and neck, liver or kidney cancer.

CDR3 in amino acids: CASSLGQRNEQYF. The CDR3 DNA follows: TGTGCCAGCAGCTTAGGGCAGAGGAACGAGCAGTACTTC. The rearrangement uses TRBV11-3 and TRBJ2-7; D is unclear. The V gene lost 1 base and the J gene lost 5 bases, with 9 bases spanning the gap. The length of the CDR3 is 13 residues. Germline V lookup: CDR1 SGHNT, CDR2 YENEEA.